This is a list of T cell receptor beta chains from one sample in a study of blood T cell repertoires in COVID-19. The protocol was immunoSEQ multiplex PCR, while the TCRdb copy is restricted to in-frame clones and leaves out a portion. The sample holds 350,000 to 450,000 clones, 75% to 90% seen once. The sequenced material came from peripheral blood. All receptors come from a woman aged 60-70 years with COVID-19, enrolled during active disease. Both conserved end residues are part of each CDR3. Fields, in order: V gene, D gene, J gene, clone size, CDR3 protein, CDR3 DNA. D genes are given only for firm matches. The size of a clone is reported for some rows only, either as once, few or many, or as a class for expanded clones.

TRBV30	-	TRBJ1-2	-	CALSEGRLGGYTF	TGTGCTCTGAGTGAGGGGAGGTTAGGTGGCTACACCTTC
TRBV3-1/TRBV3-2	-	TRBJ2-1	-	CASSPTTGDAYNEQFF	TGTGCCAGCAGCCCTACGACGGGGGATGCCTACAATGAGCAGTTCTTC
TRBV2	TRBD1	TRBJ1-1	-	CASSFGQGGGDTEAFF	TGTGCCAGCAGTTTCGGACAGGGAGGGGGGGACACTGAAGCTTTCTTT
TRBV11-1	-	TRBJ2-2	-	CASSLRKNTGELFF	TGTGCCAGCAGCTTGCGTAAGAACACCGGGGAGCTGTTTTTT
TRBV19	-	TRBJ1-3	few	CASRLTAVSSGNTIYF	TGTGCCAGTAGACTGACAGCTGTGAGCTCTGGAAACACCATATATTTT
TRBV7-9	TRBD1	TRBJ2-5	-	CASSLGGAQGARETQYF	TGTGCCAGCAGCTTAGGTGGGGCACAGGGGGCGCGGGAGACCCAGTACTTC
TRBV2	TRBD1	TRBJ1-3	few	CASSDDPAGQGAGNTIYF	TGTGCCAGCAGTGACGACCCCGCGGGACAGGGGGCAGGAAACACCATATATTTT
TRBV2	-	TRBJ2-3	-	CASSEYSDTQYF	TGTGCCAGCAGTGAGTATTCAGATACGCAGTATTTT
TRBV21-1	-	TRBJ2-7	-	CASSYRDRGYEQYF	TGTGCCAGCAGCTACCGGGACAGGGGGTACGAGCAGTACTTC
TRBV6-2/TRBV6-3	-	TRBJ1-5	-	CASSQGSHVGVRQPQHF	TGTGCCAGCAGTCAAGGGAGTCATGTTGGGGTGCGGCAGCCCCAGCATTTT
TRBV6-2/TRBV6-3	TRBD2	TRBJ2-5	-	CASSYVAGETQYF	TGTGCCAGCAGTTATGTAGCGGGGGAGACCCAGTACTTC
TRBV9	TRBD1	TRBJ1-2	-	CASSVPGQGESYGYTF	TGTGCCAGCAGCGTACCCGGACAGGGCGAAAGCTATGGCTACACCTTC
TRBV3-1/TRBV3-2	-	TRBJ1-1	-	CASSPTTVGTEAFF	TGTGCCAGCAGCCCTACGACAGTGGGCACTGAAGCTTTCTTT
TRBV7-9	-	TRBJ1-5	-	CASSLVATGFNQPQHF	TGTGCCAGCAGCTTAGTGGCGACAGGATTCAATCAGCCCCAGCATTTT
TRBV6-2/TRBV6-3	TRBD1	TRBJ2-7	-	CASSDGTGYSHEQYF	TGTGCCAGCAGTGACGGGACAGGGTATTCCCACGAGCAGTACTTC
TRBV30	-	TRBJ2-6	-	CAWYGKPLSGANVLTF	TGTGCCTGGTACGGGAAGCCCTTATCTGGGGCCAACGTCCTGACTTTC
TRBV23-1	-	TRBJ1-1	-	CASSQIPGNTEAFF	TGCGCCAGCAGTCAAATTCCAGGCAACACTGAAGCTTTCTTT
TRBV15	TRBD1	TRBJ2-5	-	CATSRGLGAGGRGETQYF	TGTGCCACCAGCAGAGGTCTGGGGGCAGGGGGCCGAGGAGAGACCCAGTACTTC
TRBV6-2/TRBV6-3	-	TRBJ2-7	-	CASSYSREQYF	TGTGCCAGCAGTTACTCTCGCGAGCAGTACTTC
TRBV3-1/TRBV3-2	TRBD2	TRBJ2-1	-	CASRLAGATTYNEQFF	TGTGCCAGCAGATTAGCGGGGGCAACAACCTACAATGAGCAGTTCTTC
TRBV7-2	-	TRBJ2-7	once	CASSFADNYEQYF	TGTGCCAGCAGCTTCGCGGACAACTACGAGCAGTACTTC
TRBV5-1	-	TRBJ2-5	once	CASSGGVGGTETQYF	TGCGCCAGCAGCGGAGGGGTGGGCGGGACAGAGACCCAGTACTTC
TRBV3-1/TRBV3-2	-	TRBJ1-2	-	CASSQYPRGGYTF	TGTGCCAGCAGCCAATACCCCAGAGGTGGCTACACCTTC
TRBV27	-	TRBJ1-1	-	CASRASGEWTEAFF	TGTGCCAGCAGAGCTTCGGGGGAGTGGACTGAAGCTTTCTTT
TRBV6-5	TRBD2	TRBJ2-7	few	CASSLAGGGYEQYF	TGTGCCAGCAGTTTAGCGGGGGGCGGGTACGAGCAGTACTTC
TRBV3-1/TRBV3-2	TRBD2	TRBJ2-5	-	CASSQGLAGAAWNF	TGTGCCAGCAGCCAAGGACTAGCGGGGGCCGCTTGGAACTTC
TRBV3-1/TRBV3-2	-	TRBJ2-1	-	CASSHEAGSNEQFF	TGTGCCAGCAGCCATGAGGCCGGGAGTAATGAGCAGTTCTTC
TRBV5-1	-	TRBJ1-5	few	CASSLAPNQPQHF	TGCGCCAGCAGCTTGGCCCCAAATCAGCCCCAGCATTTT
TRBV29-1	TRBD1	TRBJ1-2	-	CSGMTGAANYGYTF	TGCAGCGGCATGACAGGGGCAGCCAACTATGGCTACACCTTC
TRBV18	-	TRBJ1-2	-	CASSPYRTDRYGYTF	TGTGCCAGCTCACCGTACCGGACAGATCGCTATGGCTACACCTTC
TRBV11-2	TRBD1	TRBJ1-4	-	CASSVAGGTGVGNEKLFF	TGTGCCAGCAGCGTAGCCGGGGGGACAGGGGTTGGTAATGAAAAACTGTTTTTT
TRBV5-1	-	TRBJ2-7	-	CASSLGAGDGDEQYF	TGCGCCAGCAGCTTGGGAGCAGGGGATGGCGACGAGCAGTACTTC
TRBV19	TRBD1	TRBJ2-3	once	CASRTRRGQGARGTDTQYF	TGTGCCAGTAGAACCCGCCGGGGACAGGGGGCGCGCGGCACAGATACGCAGTATTTT
TRBV5-6	-	TRBJ1-1	-	CASSTIHQGYDTEAFF	TGTGCCAGCAGCACGATACACCAGGGTTATGACACTGAAGCTTTCTTT
TRBV27	-	TRBJ2-4	-	CASSLQGAKNIQYF	TGTGCCAGCAGTTTACAGGGGGCCAAAAACATTCAGTACTTC
TRBV3-1/TRBV3-2	TRBD1	TRBJ2-2	-	CASSQGEQGTRGELFF	TGTGCCAGCAGCCAGGGGGAACAGGGGACCAGGGGGGAGCTGTTTTTT
TRBV30	TRBD2	TRBJ2-5	-	CAWSYPSGDFQETQYF	TGTGCCTGGAGCTATCCTAGCGGAGACTTCCAAGAGACCCAGTACTTC
TRBV5-1	-	TRBJ2-7	-	CASSLVASARLLSYEQYF	TGCGCCAGCAGCTTGGTGGCTAGCGCGAGGTTATTATCTTACGAGCAGTACTTC
TRBV5-6	TRBD1	TRBJ1-5	few	CASSLRTGQGQPQHF	TGTGCCAGCAGCCTCCGGACAGGGCAGGGGCAGCCCCAGCATTTT
TRBV5-4	-	TRBJ1-2	-	CASSPGRVNYGYTF	TGTGCCAGCAGCCCGGGTCGTGTAAACTATGGCTACACCTTC
TRBV20-1	-	TRBJ2-4	-	CSAEAVKVQYF	TGCAGTGCGGAGGCAGTTAAGGTTCAGTACTTC
TRBV5-4	-	TRBJ1-3	few	CASSLPSGNTIYF	TGTGCCAGCAGCTTGCCATCTGGAAACACCATATATTTT
TRBV6-5	-	TRBJ2-3	-	CASSPQVTWADTQYF	TGTGCCAGCAGCCCACAGGTGACGTGGGCAGATACGCAGTATTTT
TRBV3-1/TRBV3-2	TRBD1	TRBJ2-6	-	CASSQQQGGTSGANVLTF	TGTGCCAGCAGCCAACAACAGGGGGGAACCTCTGGGGCCAACGTCCTGACTTTC
TRBV24-1	-	TRBJ2-1	-	CATSESRDEQFF	TGTGCCACCAGTGAGAGCAGGGATGAGCAGTTCTTC
TRBV6-5	TRBD1	TRBJ1-2	once	CASSTGTGGIYGYTF	TGTGCCAGCAGCACCGGGACAGGGGGCATCTATGGCTACACCTTC
TRBV14	-	TRBJ2-1	-	CASSRGDPSYNEQFF	TGTGCCAGCAGCCGAGGTGACCCTTCTTACAATGAGCAGTTCTTC
TRBV6-5	TRBD2	TRBJ2-7	-	CASSRLAGGYEQYF	TGTGCCAGCAGTCGACTAGCGGGGGGCTACGAGCAGTACTTC